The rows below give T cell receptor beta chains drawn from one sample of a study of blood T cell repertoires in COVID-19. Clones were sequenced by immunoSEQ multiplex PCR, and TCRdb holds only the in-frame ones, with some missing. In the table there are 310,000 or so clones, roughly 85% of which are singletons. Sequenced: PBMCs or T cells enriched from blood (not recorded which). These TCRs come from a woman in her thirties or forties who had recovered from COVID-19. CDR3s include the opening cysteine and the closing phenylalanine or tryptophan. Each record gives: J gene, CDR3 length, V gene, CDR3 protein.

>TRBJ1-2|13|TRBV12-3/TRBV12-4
CATGRERNYGYTF
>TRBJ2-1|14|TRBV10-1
CASSNNRAGNEQFF
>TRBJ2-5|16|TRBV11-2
CASSSPGTTSQETQYF
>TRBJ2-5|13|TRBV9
CASSVTGVETQYF
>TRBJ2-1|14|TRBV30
CAWKRQGANNEQFF
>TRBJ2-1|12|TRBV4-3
CASGGALNEQFF
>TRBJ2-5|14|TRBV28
CASHNNDRAETQYF
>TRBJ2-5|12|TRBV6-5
CASSTGGETQYF
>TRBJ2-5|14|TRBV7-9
CASSLSGLGETQYF
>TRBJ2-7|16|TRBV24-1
CATSDFGGRGPYEQYF
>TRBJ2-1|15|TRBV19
CASSIFEGPGNEQFF
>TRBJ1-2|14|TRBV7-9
CATLPRQGAHGYTF
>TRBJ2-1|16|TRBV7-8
CASSRSAGERYNEQFF
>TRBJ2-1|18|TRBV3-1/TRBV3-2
CASSFRFQTGSSYNEQFF
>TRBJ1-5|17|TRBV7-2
CASSQTDRGLSNQPQHF
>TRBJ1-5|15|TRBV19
CASQRDRVGNQPQHF
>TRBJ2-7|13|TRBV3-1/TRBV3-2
CASSPWTSREQYF
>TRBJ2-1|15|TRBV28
CASKPIAGVANEQFF
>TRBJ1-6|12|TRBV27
CASSFVSSPLHF
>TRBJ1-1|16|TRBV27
CASSRVTGQPNTEAFF
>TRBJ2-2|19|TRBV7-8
CASSSPRGAGLAKTGELFF
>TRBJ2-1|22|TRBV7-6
CASSLIVQVAGGHSHSYNEQFF
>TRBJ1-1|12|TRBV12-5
CASGLDTVRAFF
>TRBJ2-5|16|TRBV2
CASSVLSSGSQETQYF
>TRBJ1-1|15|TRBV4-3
CASSQDLGQVPGAFF
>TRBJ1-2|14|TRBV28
CASSSPDRGDGYTF
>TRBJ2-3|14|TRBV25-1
CASSELQGADTQYF
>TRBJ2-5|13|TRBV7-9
CASSLLGAMTQYF
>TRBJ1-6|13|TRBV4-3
CASSQVDFLTLHF
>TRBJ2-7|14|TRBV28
CASSLGTVKYEQYF